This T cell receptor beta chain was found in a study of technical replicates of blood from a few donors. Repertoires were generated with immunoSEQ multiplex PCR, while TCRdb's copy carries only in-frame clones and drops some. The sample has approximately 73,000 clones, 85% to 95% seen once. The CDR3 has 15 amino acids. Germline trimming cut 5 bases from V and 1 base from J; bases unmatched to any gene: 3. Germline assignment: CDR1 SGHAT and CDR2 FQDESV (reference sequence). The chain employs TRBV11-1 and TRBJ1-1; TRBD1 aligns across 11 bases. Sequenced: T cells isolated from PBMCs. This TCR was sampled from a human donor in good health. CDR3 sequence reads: CASSRGTGGNTEAFF. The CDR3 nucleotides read TGTGCCAGCAGCCGCGGGACAGGGGGGAACACTGAAGCTTTCTTT.